What follows describes a single T cell receptor (beta chain). Here immunoSEQ multiplex PCR was the method, and the copy in TCRdb shows in-frame clones only, minus some. The sample consists of 70,000 to 95,000 clones, under 95% of them appearing once. This sample was included in a study of cytomegalovirus exposure and HLA in healthy donors. With 0 bases removed from V and 4 bases from J, the gap between germline ends came to 7 bases. Germline lookup yields CDR1 SGHNT and CDR2 YYREEE (reference sequence). The CDR3 is made up of 13 amino acids. V and J are TRBV5-4 and TRBJ1-2; no reliable D call. The sequence came from a woman aged 25 to 39 in good health and CMV-seronegative. The sequencing input was PBMCs. CDR3 bases: TGTGCCAGCAGCTTGGACAGCTTCTATGGCTACACCTTC. Residues: CASSLDSFYGYTF.